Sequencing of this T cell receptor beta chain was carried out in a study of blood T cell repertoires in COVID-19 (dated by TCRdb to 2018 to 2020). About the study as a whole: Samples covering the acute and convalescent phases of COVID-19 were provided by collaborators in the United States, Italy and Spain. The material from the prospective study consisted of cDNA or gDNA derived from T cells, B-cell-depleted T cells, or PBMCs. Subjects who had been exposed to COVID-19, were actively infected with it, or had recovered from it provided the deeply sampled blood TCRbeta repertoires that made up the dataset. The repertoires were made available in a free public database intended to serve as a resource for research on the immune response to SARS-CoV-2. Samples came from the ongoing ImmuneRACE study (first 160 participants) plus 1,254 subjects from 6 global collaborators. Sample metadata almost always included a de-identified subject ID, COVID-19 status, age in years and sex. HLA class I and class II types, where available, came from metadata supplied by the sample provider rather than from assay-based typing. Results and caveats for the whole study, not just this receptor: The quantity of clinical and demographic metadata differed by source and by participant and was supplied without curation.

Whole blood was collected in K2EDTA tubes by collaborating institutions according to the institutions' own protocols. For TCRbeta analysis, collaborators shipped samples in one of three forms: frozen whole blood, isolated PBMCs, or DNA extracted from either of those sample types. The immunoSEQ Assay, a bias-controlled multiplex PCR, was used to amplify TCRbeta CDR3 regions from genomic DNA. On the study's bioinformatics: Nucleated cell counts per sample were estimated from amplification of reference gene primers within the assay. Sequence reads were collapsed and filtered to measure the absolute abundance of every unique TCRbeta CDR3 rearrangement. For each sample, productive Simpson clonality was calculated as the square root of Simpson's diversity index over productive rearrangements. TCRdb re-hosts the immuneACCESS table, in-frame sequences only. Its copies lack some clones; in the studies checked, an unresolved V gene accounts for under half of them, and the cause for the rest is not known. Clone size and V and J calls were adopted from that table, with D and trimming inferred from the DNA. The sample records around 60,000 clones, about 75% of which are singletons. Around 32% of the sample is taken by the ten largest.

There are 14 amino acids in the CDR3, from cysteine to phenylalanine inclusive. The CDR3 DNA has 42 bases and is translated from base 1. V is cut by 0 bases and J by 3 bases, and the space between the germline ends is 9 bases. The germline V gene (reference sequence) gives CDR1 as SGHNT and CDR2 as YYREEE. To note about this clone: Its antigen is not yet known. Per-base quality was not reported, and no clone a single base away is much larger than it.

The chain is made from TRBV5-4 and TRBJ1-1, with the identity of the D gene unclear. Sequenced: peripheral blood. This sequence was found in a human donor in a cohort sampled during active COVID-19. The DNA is TGTGCCAGCAGCTTGGGACAATGGGACACTGAAGCTTTCTTT. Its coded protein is CASSLGQWDTEAFF.